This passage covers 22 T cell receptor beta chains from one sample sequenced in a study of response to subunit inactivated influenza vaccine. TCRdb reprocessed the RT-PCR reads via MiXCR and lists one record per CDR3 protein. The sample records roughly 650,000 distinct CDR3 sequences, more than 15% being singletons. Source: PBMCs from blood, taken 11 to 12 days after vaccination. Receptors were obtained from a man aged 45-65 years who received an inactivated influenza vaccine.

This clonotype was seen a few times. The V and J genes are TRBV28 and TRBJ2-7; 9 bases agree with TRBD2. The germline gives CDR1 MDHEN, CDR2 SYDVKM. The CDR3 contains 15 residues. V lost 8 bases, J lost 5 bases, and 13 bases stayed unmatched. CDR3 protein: CASAGAGTSQHEQYF. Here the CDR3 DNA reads TGTGCCAGCGCCGGCGCCGGGACTAGCCAACACGAGCAGTACTTC.

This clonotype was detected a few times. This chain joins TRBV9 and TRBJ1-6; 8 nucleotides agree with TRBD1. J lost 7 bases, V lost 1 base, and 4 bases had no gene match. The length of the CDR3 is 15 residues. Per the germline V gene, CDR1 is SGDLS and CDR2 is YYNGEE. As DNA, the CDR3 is TGTGCCAGCAGCGTAACGGGACAGGCGAATTCACCCCTCCACTTT. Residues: CASSVTGQANSPLHF. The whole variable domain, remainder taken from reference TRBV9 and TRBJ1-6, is DSGVTQTPKHLITATGQRVTLRCSPRSGDLSVYWYQQSLDQGLQFLIQYYNGEERAKGNILERFSAQQFPDLHSELNLSSLELGDSALYFCASSVTGQANSPLHFGNGTRLTVT.

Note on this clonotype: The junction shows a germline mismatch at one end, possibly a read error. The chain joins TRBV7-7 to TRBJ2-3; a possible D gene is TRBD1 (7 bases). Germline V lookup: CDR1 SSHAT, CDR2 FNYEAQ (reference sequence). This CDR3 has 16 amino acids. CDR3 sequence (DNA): TGTGCTAGCAGCCGTGGAGGGGGCCCAGGAACAGATACGCAGTATTTT. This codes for CASSRGGGPGTDTQYF.

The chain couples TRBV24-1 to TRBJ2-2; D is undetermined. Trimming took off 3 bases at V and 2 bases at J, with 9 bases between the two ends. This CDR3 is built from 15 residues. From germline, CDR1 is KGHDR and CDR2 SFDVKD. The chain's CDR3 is CATSDATHNTGELFF. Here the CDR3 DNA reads TGTGCCACCAGTGATGCGACTCATAACACCGGGGAGCTGTTTTTT.

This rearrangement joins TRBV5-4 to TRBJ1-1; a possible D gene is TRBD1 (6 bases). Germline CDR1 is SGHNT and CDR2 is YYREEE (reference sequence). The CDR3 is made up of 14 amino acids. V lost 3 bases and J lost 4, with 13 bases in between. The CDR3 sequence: CASSSGQSLTEAFF. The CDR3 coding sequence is TGTGCCAGCAGCTCTGGACAGTCCCTCACTGAAGCTTTCTTT.

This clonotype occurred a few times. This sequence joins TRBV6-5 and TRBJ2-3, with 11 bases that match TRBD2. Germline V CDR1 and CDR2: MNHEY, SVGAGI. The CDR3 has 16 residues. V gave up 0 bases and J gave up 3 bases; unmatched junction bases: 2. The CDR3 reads CASSYSSGGVTDTQYF. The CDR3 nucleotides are TGTGCCAGCAGTTACTCTAGCGGGGGGGTTACAGATACGCAGTATTTT.

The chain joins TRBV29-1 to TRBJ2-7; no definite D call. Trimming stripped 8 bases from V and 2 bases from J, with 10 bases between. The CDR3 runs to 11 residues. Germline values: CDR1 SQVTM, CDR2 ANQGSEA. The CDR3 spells CSIYSAYEQYF. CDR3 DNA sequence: TGCAGCATATATAGTGCCTACGAGCAGTACTTC.

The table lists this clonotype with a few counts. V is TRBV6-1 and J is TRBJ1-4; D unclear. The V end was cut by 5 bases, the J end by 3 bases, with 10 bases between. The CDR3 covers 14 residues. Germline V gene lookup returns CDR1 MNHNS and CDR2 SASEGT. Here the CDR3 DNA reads TGTGCCAGCAGTCCCGACGTAGCTAATGAAAAACTGTTTTTT. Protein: CASSPDVANEKLFF.

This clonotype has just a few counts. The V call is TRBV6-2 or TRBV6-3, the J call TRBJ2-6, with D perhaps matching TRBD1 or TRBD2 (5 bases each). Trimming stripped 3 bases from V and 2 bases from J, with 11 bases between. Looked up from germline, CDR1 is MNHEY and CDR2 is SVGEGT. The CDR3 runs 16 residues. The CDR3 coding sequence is TGTGCCAGCAGTTATGAGGTGGGGGCTGGGGCCAACGTCCTGACTTTC. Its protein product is CASSYEVGAGANVLTF.

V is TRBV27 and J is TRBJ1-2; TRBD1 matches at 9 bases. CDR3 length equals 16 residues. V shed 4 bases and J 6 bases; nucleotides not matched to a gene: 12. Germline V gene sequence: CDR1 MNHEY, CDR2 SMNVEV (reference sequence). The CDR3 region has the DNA TGTGCCAGCAGTTCCGGGACAGGGATTGGGACAGATGGCTACACCTTC. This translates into CASSSGTGIGTDGYTF.

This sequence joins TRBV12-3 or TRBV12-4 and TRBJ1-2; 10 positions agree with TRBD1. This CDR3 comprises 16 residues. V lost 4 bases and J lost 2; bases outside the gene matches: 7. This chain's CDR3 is CASSSIRTGGNYGYTF. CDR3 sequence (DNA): TGTGCCAGCAGTTCAATTAGGACAGGGGGGAACTATGGCTACACCTTC.

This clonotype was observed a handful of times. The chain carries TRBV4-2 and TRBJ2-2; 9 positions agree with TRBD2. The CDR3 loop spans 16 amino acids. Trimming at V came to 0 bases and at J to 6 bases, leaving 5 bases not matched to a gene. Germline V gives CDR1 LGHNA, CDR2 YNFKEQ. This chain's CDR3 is CASSQDRLAVPGELFF. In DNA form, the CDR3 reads TGTGCCAGCAGCCAAGATCGACTAGCGGTTCCCGGGGAGCTGTTTTTT.

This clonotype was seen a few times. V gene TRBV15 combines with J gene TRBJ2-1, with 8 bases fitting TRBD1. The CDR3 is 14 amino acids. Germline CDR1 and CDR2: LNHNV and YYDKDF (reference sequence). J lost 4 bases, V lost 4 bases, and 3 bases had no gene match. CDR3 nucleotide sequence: TGTGCCACCAGCAAAACAGGGGGTTACAATGAGCAGTTCTTC. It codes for CATSKTGGYNEQFF.

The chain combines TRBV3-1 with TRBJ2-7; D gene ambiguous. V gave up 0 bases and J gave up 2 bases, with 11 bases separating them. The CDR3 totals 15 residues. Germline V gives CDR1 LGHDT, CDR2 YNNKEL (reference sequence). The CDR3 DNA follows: TGTGCCAGCAGCCAAGAGGCCCCTTTTACCTACGAGCAGTACTTC. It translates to CASSQEAPFTYEQYF.

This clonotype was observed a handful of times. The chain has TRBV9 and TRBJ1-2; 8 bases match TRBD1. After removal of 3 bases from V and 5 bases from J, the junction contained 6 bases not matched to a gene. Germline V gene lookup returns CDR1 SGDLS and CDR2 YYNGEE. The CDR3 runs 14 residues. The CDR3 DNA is TGTGCCAGCAGCGGCCGACAGGGGCCGTATGGCTACACCTTC. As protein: CASSGRQGPYGYTF.

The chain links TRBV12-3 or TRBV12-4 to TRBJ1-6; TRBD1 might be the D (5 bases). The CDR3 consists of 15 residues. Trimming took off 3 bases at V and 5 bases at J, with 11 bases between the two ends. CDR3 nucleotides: TGTGCCAGCAGTTTTCGGGGGTTCAATAATTCACCCCTCCACTTT. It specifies CASSFRGFNNSPLHF.

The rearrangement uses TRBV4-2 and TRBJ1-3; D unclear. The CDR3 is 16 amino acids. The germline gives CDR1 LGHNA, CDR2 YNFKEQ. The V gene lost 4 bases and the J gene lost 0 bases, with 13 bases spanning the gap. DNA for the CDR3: TGTGCCAGCAGCCCCGGGCCAGGATCCTCTGGAAACACCATATATTTT. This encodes CASSPGPGSSGNTIYF.

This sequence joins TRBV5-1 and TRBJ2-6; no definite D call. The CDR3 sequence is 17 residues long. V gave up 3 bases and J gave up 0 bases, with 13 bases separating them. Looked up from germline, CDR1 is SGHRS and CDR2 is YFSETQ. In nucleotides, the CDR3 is TGCGCCAGCAGCTCGTCCGGCCACCTCTCTGGGGCCAACGTCCTGACTTTC. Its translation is CASSSSGHLSGANVLTF.

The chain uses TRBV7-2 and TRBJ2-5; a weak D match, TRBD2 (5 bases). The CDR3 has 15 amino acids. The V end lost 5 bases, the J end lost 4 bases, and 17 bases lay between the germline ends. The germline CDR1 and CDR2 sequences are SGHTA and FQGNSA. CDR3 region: CASSQPPGSGETQYF. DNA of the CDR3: TGTGCCAGCAGCCAGCCTCCGGGGTCGGGAGAGACCCAGTACTTC. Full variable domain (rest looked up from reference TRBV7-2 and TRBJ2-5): GAGVSQSPSNKVTEKGKDVELRCDPISGHTALYWYRQSLGQGLEFLIYFQGNSAPDKSGLPSDRFSAERTGGSVSTLTIQRTQQEDSAVYLCASSQPPGSGETQYFGPGTRLLVL.

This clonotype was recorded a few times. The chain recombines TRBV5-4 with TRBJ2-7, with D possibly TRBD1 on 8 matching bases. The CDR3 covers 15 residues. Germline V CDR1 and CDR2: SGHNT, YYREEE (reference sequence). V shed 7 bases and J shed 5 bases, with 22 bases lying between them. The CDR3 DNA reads TGTGCCAGCGGCGCAAACAGGGGGGGGTTTGACGAGCAGTACTTC. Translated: CASGANRGGFDEQYF.

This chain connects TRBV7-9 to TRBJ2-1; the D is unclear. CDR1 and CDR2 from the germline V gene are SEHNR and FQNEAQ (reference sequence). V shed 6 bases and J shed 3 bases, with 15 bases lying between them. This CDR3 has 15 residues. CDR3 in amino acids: CASSRAGPHYNEQFF. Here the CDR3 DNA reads TGTGCCAGCAGTCGCGCCGGGCCGCACTACAATGAGCAGTTCTTC.

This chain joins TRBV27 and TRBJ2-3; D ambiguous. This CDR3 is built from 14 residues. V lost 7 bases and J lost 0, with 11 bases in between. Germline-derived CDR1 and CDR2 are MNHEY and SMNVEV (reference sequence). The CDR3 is CASKAVTSTDTQYF. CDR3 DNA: TGTGCCAGCAAGGCAGTAACTAGCACAGATACGCAGTATTTT.